These 16 T cell receptor beta chains share one sample of origin, sequenced in a study of blood T cell repertoires in COVID-19. The table came from immunoSEQ multiplex PCR; TCRdb's copy has only in-frame clones and leaves some out. The sample lists about 200,000 clones; around 79% were seen once. The sequenced sample consisted of peripheral blood. The receptors were gathered from a woman aged 35 to 49 with COVID-19, enrolled during active disease.

This clone has more than one count but fewer than ten. The chain links TRBV19 to TRBJ1-6, with a tentative D call TRBD1 (5 bases). V was trimmed by 4 bases and J by 4 bases, leaving 14 bases between them. The CDR3 is 16 amino acids. Germline V CDR1 and CDR2: LNHDA, SQIVND (reference sequence). CDR3 residues: CASSNGQGNYNSPLHF. The CDR3 DNA reads as TGTGCCAGTAGTAATGGCCAGGGTAATTATAATTCACCCCTCCACTTT.

The chain joins TRBV4-2 to TRBJ1-1; tentatively, D is TRBD1 (5 bases). Trimming shortened V by 5 bases and J by 5 bases, and 12 bases separated the two germline ends. Looked up from germline, CDR1 is LGHNA and CDR2 is YNFKEQ. CDR3 length: 13 amino acids. CDR3: CASSLSGGTEAFF. The CDR3 DNA reads TGTGCCAGCAGCTTGAGTGGGGGGACTGAAGCTTTCTTT.

The chain is built from TRBV2 and TRBJ2-1, with D tentatively TRBD2 (5 bases). This CDR3 contains 12 residues. CDR1 and CDR2 (germline): SNHLY, FYNNEI. The V end lost 7 bases, the J end lost 8 bases, and 12 bases lay between the germline ends. The chain's CDR3 is CASKNGLYEQFF. CDR3 nucleotides: TGTGCCAGCAAAAACGGACTTTATGAGCAGTTCTTC.

This sequence joins TRBV10-1 and TRBJ2-1, with 8 nucleotides matching TRBD2. V was clipped by 3 bases and J by 5 bases; unmatched bases: 6. There are 15 residues in the CDR3. CDR1 is WNHNN, CDR2 SYGVQD, per germline (reference sequence). CDR3 DNA sequence: TGCGCCAGCAGTGACAGCGGGAGTCTCCACAATGAGCAGTTCTTC. It is translated as CASSDSGSLHNEQFF.

This chain links TRBV25-1 with TRBJ1-2, with TRBD1 matching over 8 bases. Germline V lookup: CDR1 MGHDK, CDR2 SYGVNS. V lost 3 bases, J lost 4 bases, and 10 bases stayed unmatched. CDR3 length equals 16 residues. CDR3 DNA: TGTGCCAGCAGTGACCCCCCGGGACAGGATCCCTATGGCTACACCTTC. It specifies CASSDPPGQDPYGYTF.

This chain uses TRBV2 with TRBJ1-6; a possible D gene is TRBD1 (6 bases). Deletions cut 2 bases from V and 5 bases from J, with 10 bases between. The germline CDR1 and CDR2 sequences are SNHLY and FYNNEI. CDR3 length: 15 residues. This CDR3 is CASSEQGPNNSPLHF. The CDR3 DNA sequence: TGTGCCAGCAGTGAACAGGGGCCAAATAATTCACCCCTCCACTTT.

This rearrangement joins TRBV5-1 to TRBJ2-1; D remains ambiguous. This CDR3 is built from 14 residues. The V gene's germline CDR1 is SGHRS and CDR2 YFSETQ. Trimming pared 4 bases from V and 1 base from J, leaving 9 bases between. The CDR3 bases are TGCGCCAGCAGCCAACAGCAGTCCTACAATGAGCAGTTCTTC. Protein: CASSQQQSYNEQFF.

This clone was recorded only once. The gene calls are TRBV5-1 and TRBJ2-1, with 8 bases lining up with TRBD1. The germline V gene has CDR1 SGHRS and CDR2 YFSETQ. J was trimmed by 10 bases and V by 7 bases; bases with no gene match: 16. The CDR3 sequence is 15 residues long. This CDR3 is CASRRPDREAGEQFF. DNA of the CDR3: TGCGCCAGCCGCCGGCCGGACAGGGAGGCGGGGGAGCAGTTCTTC.

The chain carries TRBV4-1 and TRBJ2-1; D perhaps matches TRBD2 (6 bases). The CDR3 extends over 14 amino acids. The germline CDR1 and CDR2 sequences are MGHRA and YSYEKL. Trimming shortened V by 8 bases and J by 7 bases, and 18 bases separated the two germline ends. The DNA of the CDR3 is TGCGCCAGCGAGGCCCGAGGTAGCGGAAATGAGCAGTTCTTC. It is translated as CASEARGSGNEQFF.

This chain links TRBV5-1 with TRBJ2-7; 12 bases are a match to TRBD1. The CDR3 length is 16 residues. The V gene end was trimmed by 0 bases and the J gene end by 6 bases; junction bases not matched to a gene: 7. The germline V gene encodes CDR1 SGHRS and CDR2 YFSETQ. CDR3 region: CASSLGVGTGGREQYF. CDR3 in DNA: TGCGCCAGCAGCTTGGGTGTAGGGACAGGGGGCCGCGAGCAGTACTTC.

The V call is TRBV3-1 (or the pseudogene TRBV3-2), the J call TRBJ1-6, with TRBD1 matching 8 bases. The trim removed 3 bases at V and 8 bases at J, leaving 3 bases unmatched. CDR3 length: 14 amino acids. Germline V gives CDR1 LGHDT, CDR2 YNNKEL (reference sequence). The DNA of the CDR3 is TGTGCCAGCAGCCAGACAGGGGCGGATTCACCCCTCCACTTT. It translates to CASSQTGADSPLHF.

V gene TRBV2 combines with J gene TRBJ1-1; unclear D gene. Looked up from germline, CDR1 is SNHLY and CDR2 is FYNNEI. There are 13 residues in the CDR3. Trimming removed 7 bases from V and 0 bases from J, with 9 bases in between. CDR3 bases: TGTGCCAGCAAGATAAAGCTGAACACTGAAGCTTTCTTT. This gives the protein CASKIKLNTEAFF.

The CDR3 region has the DNA TGTGCCAGCAGCCTTACTCAGGCGGGGACCTACAATGAGCAGTTCTTC. Its translation: CASSLTQAGTYNEQFF. The chain uses TRBV13 and TRBJ2-1; D may be TRBD2 (6 bases). This CDR3 is 16 amino acids long. Deletions cut 5 bases from V and 2 bases from J, with 16 bases between. The germline CDR1 and CDR2 sequences are PRHDT and FYEKMQ (reference sequence).

The chain links TRBV18 to TRBJ2-1, with 7 positions matching TRBD2. The CDR3 spans 16 residues. Germline loops: CDR1 KGHSH, CDR2 LQKENI. Trimming removed 2 bases from V and 4 bases from J; junction bases left unmatched: 8. The CDR3 loop is CASSPVLAVGYNEQFF. CDR3 in DNA: TGTGCCAGCTCACCAGTGCTAGCGGTGGGATACAATGAGCAGTTCTTC.

The genes are TRBV3-1 (or the pseudogene TRBV3-2) and TRBJ2-2, with 12 bases fitting TRBD2. The germline gives CDR1 LGHDT, CDR2 YNNKEL (reference sequence). CDR3 length: 19 residues. J gave up 0 bases and V 7 bases, and 12 bases lay outside the gene matches. CDR3: CASTPRDLAGGPNTGELFF. Here the CDR3 DNA reads TGTGCCAGCACCCCGAGGGACCTAGCGGGAGGGCCGAACACCGGGGAGCTGTTTTTT.

This clone has a single count. This rearrangement joins TRBV6-5 to TRBJ1-3; tentatively, D is TRBD1 (5 bases). Germline V gene sequence: CDR1 MNHEY, CDR2 SVGAGI. The germline V and J ends were trimmed by 5 bases and 0 bases, with 11 bases remaining between them. The CDR3 has 15 amino acids. CDR3 residues: CASSTDISSGNTIYF. Written as DNA, the CDR3 is TGTGCCAGCAGTACGGACATAAGCTCTGGAAACACCATATATTTT.